This passage covers 16 T cell receptor beta chains from one sample sequenced in a study of cytomegalovirus exposure and HLA in healthy donors. This PCR relied on a set of 60 Vbeta primers and 13 Jbeta primers. TCRdb's copy holds only in-frame clones and misses some; the assay was immunoSEQ multiplex PCR. The sample includes around 230,000 clones, roughly 82% of them seen just once. What was sequenced was PBMCs. The receptors shown here come from a man aged 40-55 years in good health and CMV-seropositive.

The chain uses TRBV7-3 and TRBJ2-1, with D perhaps TRBD1 (6 bases). The CDR3 length is 16 residues. The V gene's germline CDR1 is SGHTA and CDR2 FQGTGA. V lost 2 bases to trimming and J lost 7 bases, with 18 bases between them. CDR3 bases: TGTGCCAGCAGCTTACGTAAACCGGGACATGTGAATGAGCAGTTCTTC. Translation: CASSLRKPGHVNEQFF. The full variable domain, its missing parts supplied by reference TRBV7-3 and TRBJ2-1, is GAGVSQTPSNKVTEKGKYVELRCDPISGHTALYWYRQSLGQGPEFLIYFQGTGAADDSGLPNDRFFAVRPEGSVSTLKIQRTERGDSAVYLCASSLRKPGHVNEQFFGPGTRLTVL.

The chain combines TRBV2 with TRBJ1-5; 7 bases are a match to TRBD1. Germline V gene lookup returns CDR1 SNHLY and CDR2 FYNNEI. V shed 6 bases and J 1 base; nucleotides not matched to a gene: 6. This CDR3 region has 15 residues. The CDR3 DNA follows: TGTGCCAGCAGAATGACAGGGATAAGCAATCAGCCCCAGCATTTT. As protein: CASRMTGISNQPQHF.

J is TRBJ1-2 and V is TRBV7-9, with a tentative D call TRBD1 (5 bases). Per the germline V gene, CDR1 is SEHNR and CDR2 is FQNEAQ (reference sequence). The V gene lost 1 base and the J gene lost 6 bases, with 12 bases spanning the gap. The length of the CDR3 is 14 residues. CDR3: CASSLGAGKDGYTF. The DNA for the CDR3 is TGTGCCAGCAGCTTAGGAGCAGGGAAGGATGGCTACACCTTC.

Here the CDR3 DNA reads TGCGCCAGCTCCGGTAAGGGATCCGGGACAAACACCGGGGAGCTGTTTTTT. Its translation is CASSGKGSGTNTGELFF. This chain uses TRBV5-1 with TRBJ2-2, with D possibly being TRBD1 (6 bases). This CDR3 region has 17 residues. Trimming removed 7 bases from V and 2 bases from J, with 21 bases in between. Germline CDR1 reads SGHRS; CDR2 reads YFSETQ.

This sequence joins TRBV27 and TRBJ2-2, with D possibly TRBD2 on 5 matching bases. The CDR3 is 16 amino acids. The V gene's germline CDR1 is MNHEY and CDR2 SMNVEV (reference sequence). V was trimmed by 4 bases and J by 1 base, leaving 13 bases between them. The CDR3 reads CASSSLLSGNTGELFF. In DNA form, the CDR3 reads TGTGCCAGCAGTTCCCTCCTGAGCGGGAACACCGGGGAGCTGTTTTTT.

There are a few counts of this clone. This chain joins TRBV19 and TRBJ2-3; D not certain. V was pared by 5 bases and J by 0 bases, with 12 bases between. CDR1 LNHDA and CDR2 SQIVND come from the germline V gene (reference sequence). This CDR3 is 15 amino acids long. CDR3 amino acids: CASSDISTSTDTQYF. The CDR3 nucleotides read TGTGCCAGTAGTGATATTAGTACTAGCACAGATACGCAGTATTTT.

The V gene is TRBV6-5, the J gene TRBJ1-4; 8 bases are shared with TRBD1. V lost 5 bases to trimming and J lost 9 bases; unmatched junction nucleotides: 8. The germline V gene encodes CDR1 MNHEY and CDR2 SVGAGI. This CDR3 contains 14 residues. The CDR3 sequence is CASSRQGRNKKLFF. The CDR3 coding sequence is TGTGCCAGCAGTCGACAGGGGAGGAATAAAAAACTGTTTTTT.

This clone was observed a few times. The V and J genes are TRBV19 and TRBJ2-1; 7 nucleotides align to TRBD1. With V trimmed by 8 bases and J by 2 bases, 3 bases remained unmatched. The CDR3 spans 13 residues. Per the germline V gene, CDR1 is LNHDA and CDR2 is SQIVND (reference sequence). CDR3 sequence reads: CASRDSPYNEQFF. The CDR3 DNA sequence: TGTGCCAGTCGGGACAGCCCCTACAATGAGCAGTTCTTC.

The rearrangement links TRBV28 to TRBJ1-2, with D possibly TRBD1 on 5 matching bases. CDR1 is MDHEN, CDR2 SYDVKM, per germline. V lost 3 bases, J lost 3 bases, and 8 bases lay in between. The CDR3 contains 13 residues. CDR3 DNA: TGTGCCAGCAGTTTGCCAGGGTACTATGGCTACACCTTC. It encodes CASSLPGYYGYTF.

The chain is built from TRBV6-5 and TRBJ2-7; 8 bases are a match to TRBD2. The CDR3 is made up of 14 amino acids. V shed 6 bases and J 3 bases; nucleotides not matched to a gene: 7. Germline lookup yields CDR1 MNHEY and CDR2 SVGAGI. CDR3 amino acids: CASRVFGTSYEQYF. Written as DNA, the CDR3 is TGTGCCAGCAGAGTTTTCGGGACTAGCTACGAGCAGTACTTC.

V gene TRBV6-6 combines with J gene TRBJ1-3, with unresolved D. The V gene's germline CDR1 is MNHNY and CDR2 SVGAGI (reference sequence). The CDR3 is made up of 13 amino acids. Deletions cut 8 bases from V and 1 base from J, with 9 bases between. The CDR3 coding sequence is TGTGCCAGCTCCGCGAGTTCTGGAAACACCATATATTTT. Encoded protein: CASSASSGNTIYF.

The gene calls are TRBV21-1 and TRBJ1-1; no check of the table's D call, TRBD1, against the DNA was made. TRBV21-1 is designated a pseudogene. The CDR3 loop spans 16 amino acids. Written as DNA, the CDR3 is TGTGCCAGCAGCAAAGGGGGCAGGTTTCGTAACACTGAAGCTTTCTTT. It translates to CASSKGGRFRNTEAFF.

The J gene is TRBJ1-2, the V gene TRBV12-2; the table gives TRBD1 as D, unverified against the DNA. TRBV12-2 constitutes a pseudogene. The CDR3 has 15 amino acids. The DNA for the CDR3 is TGTGCAAGTCGCTCCCAAGACAGGGGGCCTTATGGCTACACCTTC. Its translation is CASRSQDRGPYGYTF.

This clone was counted a single time. Relative to the germline gene, one junction end is altered; a read error may explain this. This sample includes further DNA sequences coding for the same CDR3. The chain couples TRBV29-1 to TRBJ1-2; D is possibly TRBD1 (6 bases). Germline CDR1 and CDR2: SQVTM and ANQGSEA. The CDR3 is made up of 12 amino acids. The CDR3 reads CSVGQAPYGYTF. CDR3 sequence (DNA): TGCAGCGTTGGACAGGCTCCCTATGGCTATACCTTC.

This clone was seen only a few times. This sequence joins TRBV6-1 and TRBJ1-5; D is unresolved. Trimming removed 6 bases from V and 0 bases from J, with 6 bases in between. The CDR3 loop spans 13 amino acids. Germline-derived CDR1 and CDR2 are MNHNS and SASEGT. This CDR3 reads CASREYSNQPQHF. The DNA for the CDR3 is TGTGCCAGCAGAGAATATAGCAATCAGCCCCAGCATTTT.

The J gene is TRBJ1-1, the V gene TRBV7-6; no reliable D call. The CDR3 has 15 residues. V was trimmed by 0 bases and J by 1 base, leaving 9 bases between them. Germline CDR1 is SGHVS and CDR2 is FNYEAQ. The CDR3 nucleotides are TGTGCCAGCAGCTTAGCGCCGAACACGAACACTGAAGCTTTCTTT. Protein sequence: CASSLAPNTNTEAFF.